A selection of T cell receptor beta chains follows, all from one sample in a study of CD8 T cells in Susac syndrome. Using its own MiXCR run on the immunoSEQ multiplex PCR reads, TCRdb lists one record per CDR3 protein. The table shows about 400,000 distinct CDR3 sequences, with 75% to 90% occurring only once. The sample was CD8+ T cells from PBMCs. The receptor set was obtained from a human donor with multiple sclerosis. Both conserved end residues are part of each CDR3. The order of the fields is clone size, J gene, V gene, D gene, CDR3 DNA, CDR3 protein. D genes are given only for firm matches. Some rows mark clone size as missing; the rest say once, few, many or name a class of expanded clone.

>NA|TRBJ1-1|TRBV10-2|NA
TGCGCCAGCAGTGAGAGGGCGTTATGGGCTGAAGCTTTCTTT
CASSERALWAEAFF
>NA|TRBJ1-2|TRBV7-9|NA
TGTGCCAGCAGCTTACCCGAGACAGATTTATTCTATGGCTACACCTTC
CASSLPETDLFYGYTF
>NA|TRBJ1-1|TRBV7-8|NA
TGTGCCAGCAGCCTGAGTGGTCCAGGTCATGAAGCTTTCTTT
CASSLSGPGHEAFF
>NA|TRBJ2-2|TRBV27|NA
TGTGCCAGCTCACACGGGGCCTCCGCCGGGGAGCTGTTTTTT
CASSHGASAGELFF
>NA|TRBJ2-1|TRBV20-1|TRBD2
TGCAGTGCTGTTAGCGGGAGAAGCTACAATGAGCAGTTCTTC
CSAVSGRSYNEQFF
>NA|TRBJ1-1|TRBV5-1|NA
TGCGCCAGCAGTGGGGGCGCAGGGAACACTGAAGCTTTCTTT
CASSGGAGNTEAFF
>NA|TRBJ2-1|TRBV12-3/TRBV12-4|TRBD1
TGTGCCAGCAGTCTAGCCCCCGGACAGGGCCATGAGCAGTTCTTC
CASSLAPGQGHEQFF
>NA|TRBJ2-1|TRBV5-1|TRBD2
TGCGCCAGCAGCTCCCCCACGGGACTAGCGGGGGGAACGAACTACAATGAGCAGTTCTTC
CASSSPTGLAGGTNYNEQFF
>NA|TRBJ2-3|TRBV4-1|TRBD2
TGCGCCAGCGGCCAAGATCTCATCAGTATTAGCGGGGAGGATACGCAGTATTTT
CASGQDLISISGEDTQYF
>NA|TRBJ2-7|TRBV27|TRBD1
TGTGCCAGCAGTTTCACCGGGACAGACCCCTACGAGCAGTACTTC
CASSFTGTDPYEQYF
>few|TRBJ2-7|TRBV30|NA
TGTGCCTGGAGTGTTAGCGAAAACCGATACGAGCAGTACTTC
CAWSVSENRYEQYF
>NA|TRBJ2-2|TRBV12-3/TRBV12-4|TRBD1
TGTGCCCTTCCCCAGGGGGCCGGGGAGCTGTTTTTT
CALPQGAGELFF
>NA|TRBJ2-2|TRBV28|NA
TGTGCCAGCAGTTTGTTCGCCGGGGATAACACCGGGGAGCTGTTTTTT
CASSLFAGDNTGELFF
>NA|TRBJ1-3|TRBV5-1|NA
TGCGCCAGCAGCTCCGAAGGGACTGGAAACACCATATATTTT
CASSSEGTGNTIYF
>NA|TRBJ2-2|TRBV10-3|NA
TGTGCCATCGGTCTCGACAGGCGAGGCGGGGAGCTGTTTTTT
CAIGLDRRGGELFF
>NA|TRBJ2-2|TRBV4-1|NA
TGCGCCAGCAGCCAAGATGAGGGGGGGCTTAACACCGGGGAGCTGTTTTTT
CASSQDEGGLNTGELFF
>NA|TRBJ2-7|TRBV4-1|NA
TGCGCCAGCAGCCAAGTACAGACAAGCTCCTACGAGCAGTACTTC
CASSQVQTSSYEQYF
>once|TRBJ2-1|TRBV19|TRBD1
TGTGCCAGTAGCCTCGGACAGGGCCTGAACTACAATGAGCAGTTCTTC
CASSLGQGLNYNEQFF
>NA|TRBJ2-1|TRBV5-1|NA
TGCGCCAGCAGCTTGGCCTATGGGGAGAATGAGCAGTTCTTC
CASSLAYGENEQFF
>NA|TRBJ2-7|TRBV5-1|TRBD1
TGCGCCAGCAGCTGGGACAGGGCCTACGAGCAGTACTTC
CASSWDRAYEQYF
>NA|TRBJ1-4|TRBV13|NA
TGTGCCAGCAGCAGGGGGACCAATGAAAAACTGTTTTTT
CASSRGTNEKLFF
>few|TRBJ1-1|TRBV6-1|TRBD1
TGTGCCAGCAGCAGATTACAGGGGGGTTTCTCGAACACTGAAGCTTTCTTT
CASSRLQGGFSNTEAFF
>NA|TRBJ2-5|TRBV6-4|TRBD2
TGTGCCAGCAGTGACGGGACTAGCGGGGAGACCCAGTACTTC
CASSDGTSGETQYF
>once|TRBJ2-7|TRBV28|NA
TGTGCCAGCAGTTTTGACAGACCGAATTCCTACGAGCAGTACTTC
CASSFDRPNSYEQYF
>NA|TRBJ2-7|TRBV12-3/TRBV12-4|TRBD2
TGTGCCAGCAGTTTTGTAGCGGGGCTTGATCGGGGAGGCGAGCAGTACTTC
CASSFVAGLDRGGEQYF
>few|TRBJ1-1|TRBV11-3|NA
TGTGCCAGCTCTGGGACGAACACTGAAGCTTTCTTT
CASSGTNTEAFF
>NA|TRBJ2-7|TRBV4-1|TRBD1
TGCGCCAGCAGCCAAAGGCAGGGGGACTACGAGCAGTACTTC
CASSQRQGDYEQYF
>few|TRBJ2-5|TRBV18|NA
TGTGCCAGCCGTGGCCCTAGCCAAGAGACTCAGTACTTC
CASRGPSQETQYF
>NA|TRBJ2-1|TRBV6-1|TRBD2
TGTGCCAGCAGTGGAGGACTAGCGGGAGTCTATGAGCAGTTCTTC
CASSGGLAGVYEQFF
>NA|TRBJ1-4|TRBV5-1|TRBD1
TGCGCCAGCAGCACTACCGGGACAGGGTATGAAAAACTGTTTTTT
CASSTTGTGYEKLFF
>NA|TRBJ2-1|TRBV7-9|TRBD2
TGTGCCAGCAGCTCCCCCGGGACTAGCGGGAGGGCCCACAATGAGCAGTTCTTC
CASSSPGTSGRAHNEQFF
>NA|TRBJ2-2|TRBV5-1|NA
TGCGCCAGCAGCTTGGCGGGGGATTCCCTCACCGGGGAGCTGTTTTTT
CASSLAGDSLTGELFF
>NA|TRBJ2-7|TRBV5-1|TRBD1
TGCGCCAGCAGCTTGTCTAGGGGACAGGTTGACGAGCAGTACTTC
CASSLSRGQVDEQYF
>NA|TRBJ1-1|TRBV4-2|NA
TGTGCCAGCAGCCAAGACAGTTCCGGTGGGACTGAAGCTTTCTTT
CASSQDSSGGTEAFF
>NA|TRBJ1-1|TRBV28|NA
TGTGCCAGCAGTTTATACGGGAGAACTGAAGCTTTCTTT
CASSLYGRTEAFF
>NA|TRBJ2-1|TRBV6-5|NA
TGTGCCAGCAGTTACTCGGAGGGAGGGGGCAATGAGCAGTTCTTC
CASSYSEGGGNEQFF
>NA|TRBJ2-3|TRBV6-1|TRBD1
TGTGCCAGCAGTCCCTCTCGACAGGGGCCTTGGGATACGCAGTATTTT
CASSPSRQGPWDTQYF